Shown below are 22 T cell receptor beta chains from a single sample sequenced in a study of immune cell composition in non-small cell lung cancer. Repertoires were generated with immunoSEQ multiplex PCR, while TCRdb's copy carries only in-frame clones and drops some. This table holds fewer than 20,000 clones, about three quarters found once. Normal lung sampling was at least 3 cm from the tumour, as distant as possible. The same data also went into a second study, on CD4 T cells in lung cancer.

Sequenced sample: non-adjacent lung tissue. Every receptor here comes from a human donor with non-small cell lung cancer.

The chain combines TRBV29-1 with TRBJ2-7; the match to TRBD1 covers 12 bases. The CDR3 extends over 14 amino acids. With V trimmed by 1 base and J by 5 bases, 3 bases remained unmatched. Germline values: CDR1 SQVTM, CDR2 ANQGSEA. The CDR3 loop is CSVEGDRGLDEQYF. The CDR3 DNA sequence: TGCAGCGTTGAAGGGGACAGGGGGCTGGACGAGCAGTACTTC.

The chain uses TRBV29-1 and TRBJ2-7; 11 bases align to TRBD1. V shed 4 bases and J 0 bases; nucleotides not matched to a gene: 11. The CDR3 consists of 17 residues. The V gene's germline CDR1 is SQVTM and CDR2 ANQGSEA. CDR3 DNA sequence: TGCAGCGTTGTGGGGACAGGGGGGTCGGGGAGCTCCTACGAGCAGTACTTC. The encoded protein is CSVVGTGGSGSSYEQYF.

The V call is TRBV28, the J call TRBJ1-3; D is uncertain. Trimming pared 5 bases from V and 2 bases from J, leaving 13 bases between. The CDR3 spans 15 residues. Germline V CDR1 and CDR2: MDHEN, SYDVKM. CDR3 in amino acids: CASSPASTAGNTIYF. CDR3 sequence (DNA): TGTGCCAGCAGTCCTGCCAGTACTGCTGGAAACACCATATATTTT.

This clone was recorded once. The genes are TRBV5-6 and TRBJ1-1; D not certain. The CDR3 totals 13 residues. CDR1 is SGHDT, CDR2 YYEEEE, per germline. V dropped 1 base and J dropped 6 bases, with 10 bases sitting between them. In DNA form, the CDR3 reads TGTGCCAGCAGCTTGTCACGTGGCGCTGAAGCTTTCTTT. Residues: CASSLSRGAEAFF.

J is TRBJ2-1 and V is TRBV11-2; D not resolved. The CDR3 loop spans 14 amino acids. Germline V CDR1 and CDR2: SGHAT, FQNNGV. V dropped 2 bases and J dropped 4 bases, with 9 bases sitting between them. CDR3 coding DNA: TGTGCCAGCAGCTTAAGGGCAACATACAATGAGCAGTTCTTC. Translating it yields CASSLRATYNEQFF.

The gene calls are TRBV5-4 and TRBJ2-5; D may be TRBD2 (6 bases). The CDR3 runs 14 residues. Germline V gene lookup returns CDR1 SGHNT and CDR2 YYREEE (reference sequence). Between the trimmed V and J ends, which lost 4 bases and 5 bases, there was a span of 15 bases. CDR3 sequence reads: CASSPGVGMETQYF. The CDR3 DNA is TGTGCCAGCAGCCCGGGGGTAGGGATGGAGACCCAGTACTTC.

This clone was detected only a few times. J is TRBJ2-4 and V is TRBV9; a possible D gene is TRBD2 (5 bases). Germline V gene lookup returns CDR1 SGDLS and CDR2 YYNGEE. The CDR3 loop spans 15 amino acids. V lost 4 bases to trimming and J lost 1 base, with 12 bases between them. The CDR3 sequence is CASSLRAGAKNIQYF. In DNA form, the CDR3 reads TGTGCCAGCAGCTTGAGGGCTGGCGCCAAAAACATTCAGTACTTC.

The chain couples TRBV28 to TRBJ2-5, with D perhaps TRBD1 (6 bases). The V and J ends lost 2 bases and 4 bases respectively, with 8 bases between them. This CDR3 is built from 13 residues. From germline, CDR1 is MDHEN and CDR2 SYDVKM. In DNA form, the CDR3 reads TGTGCCAGCAGTTTAACAGGGACAGAGACCCAGTACTTC. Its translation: CASSLTGTETQYF. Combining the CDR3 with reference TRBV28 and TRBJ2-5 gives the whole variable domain DVKVTQSSRYLVKRTGEKVFLECVQDMDHENMFWYRQDPGLGLRLIYFSYDVKMKEKGDIPEGYSVSREKKERFSLILESASTNQTSMYLCASSLTGTETQYFGPGTRLLVL.

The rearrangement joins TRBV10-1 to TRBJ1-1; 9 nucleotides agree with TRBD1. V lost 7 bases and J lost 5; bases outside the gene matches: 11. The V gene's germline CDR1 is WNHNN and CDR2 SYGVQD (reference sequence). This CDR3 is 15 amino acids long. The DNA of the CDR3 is TGCGCCAGCACTGACAGGGGGTGGGTTAAAACTGAAGCTTTCTTT. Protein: CASTDRGWVKTEAFF.

CDR3 sequence (DNA): TGTGCCTGGATCCGGGACAGGGTTCTTAACTATGGCTACACCTTC. Its translation: CAWIRDRVLNYGYTF. The chain carries TRBV30 and TRBJ1-2; 9 nucleotides align to TRBD1. Germline V CDR1 and CDR2: GTSNPN, SVGIG (reference sequence). The CDR3 extends over 15 amino acids. The V segment lost 4 bases and the J segment 1 base; nucleotides outside the gene matches: 7.

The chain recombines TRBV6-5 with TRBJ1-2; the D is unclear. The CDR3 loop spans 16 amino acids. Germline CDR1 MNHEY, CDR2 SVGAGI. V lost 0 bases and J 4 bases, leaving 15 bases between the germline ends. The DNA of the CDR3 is TGTGCCAGCAGTTACTCCGTGAGGGCAATCCTCTATGGCTACACCTTC. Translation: CASSYSVRAILYGYTF.

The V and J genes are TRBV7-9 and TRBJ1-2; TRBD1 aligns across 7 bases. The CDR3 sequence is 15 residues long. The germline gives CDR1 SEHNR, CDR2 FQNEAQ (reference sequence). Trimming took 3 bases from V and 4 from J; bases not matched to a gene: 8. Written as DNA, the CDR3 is TGTGCCAGCAGCTTCCGGCAGGGACAGTTCTATGGCTACACCTTC. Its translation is CASSFRQGQFYGYTF. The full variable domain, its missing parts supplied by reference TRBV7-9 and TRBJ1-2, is DTGVSQNPRHKITKRGQNVTFRCDPISEHNRLYWYRQTLGQGPEFLTYFQNEAQLEKSRLLSDRFSAERPKGSFSTLEIQRTEQGDSAMYLCASSFRQGQFYGYTFGSGTRLTVV.

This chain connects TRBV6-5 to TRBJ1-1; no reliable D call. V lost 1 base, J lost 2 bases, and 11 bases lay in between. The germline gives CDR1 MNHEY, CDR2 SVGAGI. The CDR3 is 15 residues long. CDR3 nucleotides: TGTGCCAGCAGTTACTTGGGCGGGATAAACACTGAAGCTTTCTTT. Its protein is CASSYLGGINTEAFF.

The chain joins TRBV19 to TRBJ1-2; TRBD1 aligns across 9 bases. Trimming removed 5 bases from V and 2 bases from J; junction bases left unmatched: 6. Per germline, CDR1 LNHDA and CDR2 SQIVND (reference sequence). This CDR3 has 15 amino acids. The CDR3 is CASSFRQGVNYGYTF. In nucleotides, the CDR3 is TGTGCCAGTAGTTTCAGACAGGGGGTAAACTATGGCTACACCTTC.

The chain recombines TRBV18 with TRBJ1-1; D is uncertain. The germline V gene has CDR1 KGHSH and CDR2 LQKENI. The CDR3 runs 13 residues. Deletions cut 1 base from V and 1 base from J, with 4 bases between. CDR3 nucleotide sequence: TGTGCCAGCTCACCACAGAGGAACACTGAAGCTTTCTTT. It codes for CASSPQRNTEAFF.

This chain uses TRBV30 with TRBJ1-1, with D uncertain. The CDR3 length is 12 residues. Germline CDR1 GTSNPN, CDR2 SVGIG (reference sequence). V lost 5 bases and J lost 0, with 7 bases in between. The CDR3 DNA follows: TGTGCCTGGGCCCGGCTGAACACTGAAGCTTTCTTT. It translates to CAWARLNTEAFF.

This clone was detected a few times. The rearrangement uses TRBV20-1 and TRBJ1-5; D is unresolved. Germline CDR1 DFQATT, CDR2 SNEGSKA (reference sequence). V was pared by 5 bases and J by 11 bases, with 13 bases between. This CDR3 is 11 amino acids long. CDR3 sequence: CSASEFSTQHF. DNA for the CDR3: TGCAGTGCTTCCGAATTTTCGACCCAGCATTTT.

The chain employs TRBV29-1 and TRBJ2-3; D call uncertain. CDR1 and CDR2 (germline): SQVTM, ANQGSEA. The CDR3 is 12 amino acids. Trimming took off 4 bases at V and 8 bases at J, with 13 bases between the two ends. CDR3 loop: CSVVDQPGTQYF. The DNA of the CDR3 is TGCAGCGTTGTCGATCAACCGGGTACGCAGTATTTT.

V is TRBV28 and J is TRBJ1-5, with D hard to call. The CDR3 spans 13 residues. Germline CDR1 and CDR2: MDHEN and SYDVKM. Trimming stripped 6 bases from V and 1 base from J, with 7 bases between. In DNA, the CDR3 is TGTGCCAGCAGGGGCCGGAGCAATCAGCCCCAGCATTTT. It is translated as CASRGRSNQPQHF.

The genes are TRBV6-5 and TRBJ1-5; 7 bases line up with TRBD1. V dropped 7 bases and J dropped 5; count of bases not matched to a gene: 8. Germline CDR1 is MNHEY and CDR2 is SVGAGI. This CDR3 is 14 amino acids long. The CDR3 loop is CASTGTDSYQPQHF. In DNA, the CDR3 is TGTGCCAGCACCGGGACAGACTCATATCAGCCCCAGCATTTT.

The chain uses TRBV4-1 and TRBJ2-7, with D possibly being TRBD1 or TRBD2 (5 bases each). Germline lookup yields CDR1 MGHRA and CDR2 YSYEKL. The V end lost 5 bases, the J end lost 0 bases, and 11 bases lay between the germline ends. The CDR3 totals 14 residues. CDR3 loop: CASSVTGLSYEQYF. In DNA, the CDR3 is TGCGCCAGCAGCGTGACGGGGCTCTCCTACGAGCAGTACTTC.

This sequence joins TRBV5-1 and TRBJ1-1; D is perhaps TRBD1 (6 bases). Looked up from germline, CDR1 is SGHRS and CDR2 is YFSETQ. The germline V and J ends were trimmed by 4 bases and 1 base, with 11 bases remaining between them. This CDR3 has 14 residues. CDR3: CASSPRTANTEAFF. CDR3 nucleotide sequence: TGCGCCAGCAGCCCCCGGACAGCGAACACTGAAGCTTTCTTT.